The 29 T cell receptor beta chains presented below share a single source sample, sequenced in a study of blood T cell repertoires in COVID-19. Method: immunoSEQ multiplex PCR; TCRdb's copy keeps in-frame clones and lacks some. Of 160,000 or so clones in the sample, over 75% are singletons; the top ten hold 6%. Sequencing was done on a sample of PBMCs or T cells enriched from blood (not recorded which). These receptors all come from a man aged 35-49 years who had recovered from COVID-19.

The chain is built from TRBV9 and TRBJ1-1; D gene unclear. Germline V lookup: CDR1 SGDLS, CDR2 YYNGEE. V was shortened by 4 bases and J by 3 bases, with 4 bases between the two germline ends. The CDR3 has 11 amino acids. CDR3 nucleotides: TGTGCCAGCAGCCTTGACACTGAAGCTTTCTTT. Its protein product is CASSLDTEAFF.

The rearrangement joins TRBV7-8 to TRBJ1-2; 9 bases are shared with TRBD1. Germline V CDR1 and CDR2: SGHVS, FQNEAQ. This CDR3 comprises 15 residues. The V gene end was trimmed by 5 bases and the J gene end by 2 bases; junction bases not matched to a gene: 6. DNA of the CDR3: TGTGCCAGCAGCCCGGAGGGACAGGGCAACTATGGCTACACCTTC. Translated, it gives CASSPEGQGNYGYTF. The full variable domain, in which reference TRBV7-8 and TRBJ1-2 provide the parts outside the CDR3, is GAGVSQSPRYKVAKRGQDVALRCDPISGHVSLFWYQQALGQGPEFLTYFQNEAQLDKSGLPSDRFFAERPEGSVSTLKIQRTQQEDSAVYLCASSPEGQGNYGYTFGSGTRLTVV.

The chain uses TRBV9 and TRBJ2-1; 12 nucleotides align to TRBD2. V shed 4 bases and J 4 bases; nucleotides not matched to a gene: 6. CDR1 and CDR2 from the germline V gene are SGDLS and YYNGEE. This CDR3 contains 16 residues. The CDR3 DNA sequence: TGTGCCAGCAGCCCCGGACTAGCGGGGAGATACAATGAGCAGTTCTTC. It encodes CASSPGLAGRYNEQFF.

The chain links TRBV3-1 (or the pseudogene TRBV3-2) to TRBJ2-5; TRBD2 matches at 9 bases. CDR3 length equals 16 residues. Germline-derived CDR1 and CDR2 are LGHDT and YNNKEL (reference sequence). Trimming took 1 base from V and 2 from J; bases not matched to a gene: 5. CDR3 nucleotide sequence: TGTGCCAGCAGCCAAGTGATAGCGGGGGAACAAGAGACCCAGTACTTC. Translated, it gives CASSQVIAGEQETQYF.

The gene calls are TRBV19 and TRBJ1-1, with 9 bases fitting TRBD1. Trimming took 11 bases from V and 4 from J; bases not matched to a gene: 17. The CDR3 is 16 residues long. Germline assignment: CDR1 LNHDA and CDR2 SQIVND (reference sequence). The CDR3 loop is CAAAGTGSVGATEAFF. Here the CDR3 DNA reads TGTGCCGCGGCAGGGACAGGGTCGGTGGGGGCCACTGAAGCTTTCTTT.

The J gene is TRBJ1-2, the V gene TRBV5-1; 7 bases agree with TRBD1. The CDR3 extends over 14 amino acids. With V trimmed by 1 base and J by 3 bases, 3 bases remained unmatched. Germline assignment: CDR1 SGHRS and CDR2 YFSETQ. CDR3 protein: CASSLTTGDYGYTF. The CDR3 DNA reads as TGCGCCAGCAGCTTGACCACAGGGGACTATGGCTACACCTTC.

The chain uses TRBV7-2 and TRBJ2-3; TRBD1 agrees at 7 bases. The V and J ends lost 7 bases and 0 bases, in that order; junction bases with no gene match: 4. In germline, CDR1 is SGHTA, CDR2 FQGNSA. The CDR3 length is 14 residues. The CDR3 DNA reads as TGTGCCAGCACCCCGGGACAGAGCACAGATACGCAGTATTTT. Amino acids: CASTPGQSTDTQYF.

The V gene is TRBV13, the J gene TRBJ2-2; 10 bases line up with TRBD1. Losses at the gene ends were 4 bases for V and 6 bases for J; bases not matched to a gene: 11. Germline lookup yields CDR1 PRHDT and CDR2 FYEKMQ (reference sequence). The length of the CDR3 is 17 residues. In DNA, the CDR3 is TGTGCCAGCAGCTCAGCGACAGGGGGCAAAATTTCCGGGGAGCTGTTTTTT. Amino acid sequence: CASSSATGGKISGELFF.

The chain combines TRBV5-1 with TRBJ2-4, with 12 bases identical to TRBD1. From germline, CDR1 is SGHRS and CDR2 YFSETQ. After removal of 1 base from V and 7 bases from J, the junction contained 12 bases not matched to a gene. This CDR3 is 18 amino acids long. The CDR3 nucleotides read TGCGCCAGCAGCTTGATACCCACGGGACAGGGGGCTGTCAACATTCAGTACTTC. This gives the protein CASSLIPTGQGAVNIQYF.

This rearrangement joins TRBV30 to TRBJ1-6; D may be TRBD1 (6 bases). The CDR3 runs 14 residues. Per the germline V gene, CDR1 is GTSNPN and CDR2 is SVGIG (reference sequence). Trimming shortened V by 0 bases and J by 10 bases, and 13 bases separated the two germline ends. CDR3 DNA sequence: TGTGCCTGGAGTGTACCAGGGGCTGGATCACCCCTCCACTTT. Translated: CAWSVPGAGSPLHF. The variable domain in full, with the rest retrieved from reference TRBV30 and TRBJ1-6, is SQTIHQWPATLVQPVGSPLSLECTVEGTSNPNLYWYRQAAGRGLQLLFYSVGIGQISSEVPQNLSASRPQDRQFILSSKKLLLSDSGFYLCAWSVPGAGSPLHFGNGTRLTVT.

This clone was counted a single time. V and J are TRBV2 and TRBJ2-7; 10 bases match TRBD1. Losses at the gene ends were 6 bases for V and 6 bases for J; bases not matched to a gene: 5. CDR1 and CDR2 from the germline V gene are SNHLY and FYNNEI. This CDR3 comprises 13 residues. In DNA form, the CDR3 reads TGTGCCAGCAGGGGACAGGGGCTCTCCGAGCAGTACGTC. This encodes CASRGQGLSEQYV.

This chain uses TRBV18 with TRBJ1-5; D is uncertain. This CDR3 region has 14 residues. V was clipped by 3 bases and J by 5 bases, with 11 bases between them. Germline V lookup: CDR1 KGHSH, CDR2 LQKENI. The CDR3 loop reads CASSPGLFDQPQHF. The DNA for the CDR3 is TGTGCCAGCTCACCCGGACTTTTCGATCAGCCCCAGCATTTT.

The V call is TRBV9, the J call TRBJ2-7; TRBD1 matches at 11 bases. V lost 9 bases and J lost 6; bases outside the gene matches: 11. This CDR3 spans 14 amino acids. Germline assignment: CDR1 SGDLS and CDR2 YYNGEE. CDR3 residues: CATYAGQGEFEQYF. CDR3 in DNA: TGTGCCACCTACGCGGGACAGGGGGAGTTCGAGCAGTACTTC.

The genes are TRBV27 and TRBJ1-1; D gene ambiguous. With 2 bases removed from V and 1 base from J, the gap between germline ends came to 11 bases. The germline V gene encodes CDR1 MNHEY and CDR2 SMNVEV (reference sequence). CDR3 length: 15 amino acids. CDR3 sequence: CASSLSHPRNTEAFF. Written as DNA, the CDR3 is TGTGCCAGCAGTTTAAGTCACCCCAGGAACACTGAAGCTTTCTTT.

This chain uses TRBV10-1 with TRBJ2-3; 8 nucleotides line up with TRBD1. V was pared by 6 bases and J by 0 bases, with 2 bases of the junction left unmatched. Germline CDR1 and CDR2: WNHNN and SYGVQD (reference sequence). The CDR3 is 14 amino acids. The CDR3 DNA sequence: TGCGCCAGCAGGACAGGGGTGAGCACAGATACGCAGTATTTT. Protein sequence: CASRTGVSTDTQYF.

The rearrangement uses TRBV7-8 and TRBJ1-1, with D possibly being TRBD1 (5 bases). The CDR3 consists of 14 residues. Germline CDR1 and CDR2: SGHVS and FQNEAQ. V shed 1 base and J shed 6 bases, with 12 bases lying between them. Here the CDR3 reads CASSLEGPRAEAFF. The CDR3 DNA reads TGTGCCAGCAGCTTAGAAGGTCCCAGGGCTGAAGCTTTCTTT.

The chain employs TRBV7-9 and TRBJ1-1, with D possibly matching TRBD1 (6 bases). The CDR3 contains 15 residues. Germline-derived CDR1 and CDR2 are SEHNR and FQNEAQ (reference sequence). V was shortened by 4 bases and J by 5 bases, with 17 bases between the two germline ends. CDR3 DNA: TGTGCCAGCAGCTCTACAGGGAGGGGGGGTACTGAAGCTTTCTTT. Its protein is CASSSTGRGGTEAFF.

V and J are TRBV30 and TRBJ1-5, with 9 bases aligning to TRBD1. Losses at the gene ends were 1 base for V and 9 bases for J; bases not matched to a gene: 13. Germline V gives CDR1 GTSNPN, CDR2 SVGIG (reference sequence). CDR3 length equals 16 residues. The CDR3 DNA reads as TGTGCCTGGAGTGAGGCCGGGACAGGGTTATGGGGGCCCCAGCATTTT. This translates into CAWSEAGTGLWGPQHF.

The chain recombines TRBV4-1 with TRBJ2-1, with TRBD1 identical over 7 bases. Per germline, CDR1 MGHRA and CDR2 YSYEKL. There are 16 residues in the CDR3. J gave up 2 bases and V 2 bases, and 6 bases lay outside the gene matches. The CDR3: CASSQRWDSPYNEQFF. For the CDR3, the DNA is TGCGCCAGCAGCCAAAGATGGGACAGCCCCTACAATGAGCAGTTCTTC.

The CDR3 DNA sequence: TGTGCCAGCAGCTTAGGTGCGGAAAGGAACATTCAGTACTTC. Its translation: CASSLGAERNIQYF. The rearrangement joins TRBV7-2 to TRBJ2-4; D is uncertain. CDR3 length equals 14 residues. V dropped 1 base and J dropped 7 bases, with 11 bases sitting between them. Germline-derived CDR1 and CDR2 are SGHTA and FQGNSA.

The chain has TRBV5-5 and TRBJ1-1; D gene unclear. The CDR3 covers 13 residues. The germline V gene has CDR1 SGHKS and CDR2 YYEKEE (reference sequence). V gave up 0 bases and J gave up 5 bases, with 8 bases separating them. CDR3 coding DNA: TGTGCCAGCAGCTTGGGCCCGGGTACTGAAGCTTTCTTT. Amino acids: CASSLGPGTEAFF.

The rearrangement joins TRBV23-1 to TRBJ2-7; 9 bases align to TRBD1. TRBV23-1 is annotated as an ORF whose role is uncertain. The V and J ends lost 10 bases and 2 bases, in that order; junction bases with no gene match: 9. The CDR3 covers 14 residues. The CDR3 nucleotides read TGCGCCACCTCCCCGACAGGGGGGCCCTACGAGCAGTACGTC. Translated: CATSPTGGPYEQYV.

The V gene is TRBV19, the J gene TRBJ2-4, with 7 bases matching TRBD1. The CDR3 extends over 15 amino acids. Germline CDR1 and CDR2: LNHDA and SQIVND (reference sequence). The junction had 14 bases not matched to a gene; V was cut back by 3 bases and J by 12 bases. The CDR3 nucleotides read TGTGCCAGTAGTATTGGCTCAGGGGACAGCGGATATCAGTACTTC. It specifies CASSIGSGDSGYQYF. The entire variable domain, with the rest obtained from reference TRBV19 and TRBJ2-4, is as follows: DGGITQSPKYLFRKEGQNVTLSCEQNLNHDAMYWYRQDPGQGLRLIYYSQIVNDFQKGDIAEGYSVSREKKESFPLTVTSAQKNPTAFYLCASSIGSGDSGYQYFGAGTRLSVL.

In DNA, the CDR3 is TGTGCCAGCAGCTTACCCGGGACTAGCGGGGGAGAGACCCAGTACTTC. Translating gives CASSLPGTSGGETQYF. The chain employs TRBV7-8 and TRBJ2-5, with 14 bases matching TRBD2. This CDR3 region has 16 residues. The V and J ends lost 2 bases and 4 bases, in that order; junction bases with no gene match: 3. Germline CDR1 is SGHVS and CDR2 is FQNEAQ.

The CDR3 loop reads CASSPRGSPNYGYTF. The CDR3 DNA reads TGTGCCAGCAGCCCAAGGGGTTCTCCTAACTATGGCTACACCTTC. The rearrangement joins TRBV9 to TRBJ1-2; D possibly corresponds to TRBD1 (5 bases). With 4 bases removed from V and 0 bases from J, the gap between germline ends came to 13 bases. This CDR3 contains 15 residues. Per germline, CDR1 SGDLS and CDR2 YYNGEE.

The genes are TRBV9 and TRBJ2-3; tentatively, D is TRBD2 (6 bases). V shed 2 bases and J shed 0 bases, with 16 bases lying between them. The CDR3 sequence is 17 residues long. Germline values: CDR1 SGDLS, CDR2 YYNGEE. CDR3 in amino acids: CASSVPSSVESTDTQYF. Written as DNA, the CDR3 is TGTGCCAGCAGCGTCCCCTCTAGCGTCGAGAGCACAGATACGCAGTATTTT.

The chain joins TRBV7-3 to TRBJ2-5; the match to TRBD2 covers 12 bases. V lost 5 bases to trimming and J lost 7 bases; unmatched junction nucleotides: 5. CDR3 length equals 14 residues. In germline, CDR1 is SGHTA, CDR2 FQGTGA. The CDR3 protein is CASSTSGGTSTQYF. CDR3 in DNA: TGTGCCAGCAGCACTAGCGGGGGGACATCGACCCAGTACTTC. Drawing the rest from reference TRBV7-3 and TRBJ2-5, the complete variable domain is GAGVSQTPSNKVTEKGKYVELRCDPISGHTALYWYRQSLGQGPEFLIYFQGTGAADDSGLPNDRFFAVRPEGSVSTLKIQRTERGDSAVYLCASSTSGGTSTQYFGPGTRLLVL.

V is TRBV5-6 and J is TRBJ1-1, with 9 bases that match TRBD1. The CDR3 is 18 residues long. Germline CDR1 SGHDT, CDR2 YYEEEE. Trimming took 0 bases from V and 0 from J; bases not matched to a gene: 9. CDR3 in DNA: TGTGCCAGCAGCTTGGCCGTAGGGACAGGGTTCGTGAACACTGAAGCTTTCTTT. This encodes CASSLAVGTGFVNTEAFF.

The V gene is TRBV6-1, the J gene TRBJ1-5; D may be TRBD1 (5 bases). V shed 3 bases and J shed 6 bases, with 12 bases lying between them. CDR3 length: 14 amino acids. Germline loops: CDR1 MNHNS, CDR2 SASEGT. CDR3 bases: TGTGCCAGCAGTGAGGGGGGTGGGTTTCAGCCCCAGCATTTT. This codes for CASSEGGGFQPQHF.